This T cell receptor (beta chain) comes out of a study of blood T cell repertoires in COVID-19. The wider study: The study drew acute and convalescent COVID-19 samples from the United States, Italy and Spain. T cells, B-cell-depleted T cells, or PBMCs provided the cDNA or gDNA that served as material.

Seattle-derived patients entered the study during active infection and were followed longitudinally. Original methodology: Nucleated cell number was recorded as an estimate derived from reference gene primer amplification. The table came from immunoSEQ multiplex PCR; TCRdb's copy has only in-frame clones and leaves some out. From that table come the V and J calls and clone size; the DNA was used to work out D and trimming. The sample holds approximately 280,000 clones, 80% to 95% seen once. The sequencing sample was made of peripheral blood. This TCR came from a woman aged 25 to 39 with COVID-19, enrolled during active disease.

CDR3 sequence reads: CASSSLAGGGNEQYF. For the CDR3, the DNA is TGTGCCAGCAGTTCCCTAGCGGGAGGAGGGAACGAGCAGTACTTC. The chain couples TRBV6-6 to TRBJ2-7; 11 bases are shared with TRBD2. V shed 4 bases, J shed 5 bases, and the junction held 7 bases outside the gene matches. CDR3 length: 15 residues. CDR1 and CDR2 (germline): MNHNY, SVGAGI (reference sequence).